The 7 T cell receptor beta chains given below trace back to one sample, sequenced in a study of shared clonotypes between healthy human individuals. Profiled with immunoSEQ multiplex PCR; TCRdb holds only in-frame clones, not every one. The table records 2,500,000 or so clones, 80% to 95% of them present only once. Material for sequencing was naive CD4+ T cells from PBMCs. Stated subset: CD45RA+ positively selected. The receptors come from a man younger than 35 in good health. Some clones in this sample may be carry-over from other donors' samples.

V is TRBV19 and J is TRBJ2-5; TRBD1 agrees at 9 bases. CDR1 and CDR2 (germline): LNHDA, SQIVND (reference sequence). The J segment lost 4 bases and the V segment lost 3 bases, leaving 6 bases of the junction unmatched. The CDR3 spans 15 residues. CDR3 sequence (DNA): TGTGCCAGTAGTATCTGGGACAGGGACGGAGAGACCCAGTACTTC. Residues: CASSIWDRDGETQYF.

The chain carries TRBV30 and TRBJ1-1; no firm D call. CDR3 length equals 15 residues. CDR1 is GTSNPN, CDR2 SVGIG, per germline (reference sequence). V lost 0 bases to trimming and J lost 0 bases, with 11 bases between them. CDR3 residues: CAWSVRVQLNTEAFF. The CDR3 DNA reads TGTGCCTGGAGTGTACGAGTCCAGTTGAACACTGAAGCTTTCTTT.

The genes are TRBV15 and TRBJ2-5; 16 positions match TRBD2. This CDR3 contains 16 residues. The ends lost 5 bases at V and 3 bases at J; junction bases unmatched: 3. Germline V gene lookup returns CDR1 LNHNV and CDR2 YYDKDF (reference sequence). Here the CDR3 reads CATSWGTSGREETQYF. Here the CDR3 DNA reads TGTGCCACCAGCTGGGGGACTAGCGGGAGGGAAGAGACCCAGTACTTC.

The V and J genes are TRBV19 and TRBJ2-5; D gene uncertain. V was clipped by 3 bases and J by 1 base, with 9 bases between them. Germline CDR1 and CDR2: LNHDA and SQIVND (reference sequence). CDR3 length equals 14 residues. CDR3 protein: CASSIGAAQETQYF. The CDR3 region has the DNA TGTGCCAGTAGTATTGGCGCGGCCCAAGAGACCCAGTACTTC.

This chain links TRBV28 with TRBJ1-4, with D perhaps matching TRBD1 (5 bases). The CDR3 sequence is 12 residues long. Germline-derived CDR1 and CDR2 are MDHEN and SYDVKM. Trimming cost V 6 bases and J 10 bases, with 12 bases left between them. The CDR3 DNA is TGTGCCAGCAGACCACCCCAGGGAAAACTGTTTTTT. This gives the protein CASRPPQGKLFF. Filled out from reference TRBV28 and TRBJ1-4, the complete variable domain reads DVKVTQSSRYLVKRTGEKVFLECVQDMDHENMFWYRQDPGLGLRLIYFSYDVKMKEKGDIPEGYSVSREKKERFSLILESASTNQTSMYLCASRPPQGKLFFGSGTQLSVL.

The chain couples TRBV2 to TRBJ2-5; 10 bases map to TRBD2. The CDR3 sequence is 17 residues long. CDR1 and CDR2 from the germline V gene are SNHLY and FYNNEI. V dropped 3 bases and J dropped 5; count of bases not matched to a gene: 12. CDR3 sequence reads: CASSELAGVFVRETQYF. The CDR3 nucleotides read TGTGCCAGCAGTGAGCTAGCGGGAGTATTTGTTCGGGAGACCCAGTACTTC.

V usage is TRBV7-3 and J usage is TRBJ2-1, with unresolved D. The CDR3 sequence is 15 residues long. CDR1 is SGHTA and CDR2 is FQGTGA in the germline V gene. Trimming pared 1 base from V and 8 bases from J, leaving 15 bases between. CDR3 loop: CASSLRARRDDEQFF. CDR3 nucleotide sequence: TGTGCCAGCAGCTTAAGGGCCCGGAGAGACGATGAGCAGTTCTTC.